The clone carrying this T cell receptor beta chain has a count of ten or more. This sample stems from a study of human T cells and chemical hapten exposure. Study-wide background: Small pooled library volume differences mainly caused per-sample TCR yield variation.

TCRdb analysed the RACE reads with MiXCR anew, one entry per CDR3 protein. This sample has tens of thousands of distinct CDR3 sequences, with around 10% found just once. The ends lost 7 bases at V and 6 bases at J; junction bases unmatched: 6. The CDR3 runs to 13 residues. The germline V gene encodes CDR1 SNHLY and CDR2 FYNNEI. The time point is: patch test 1, 2 weeks after DPC sensitization. Treatment specified: therapeutic diphenylcyclopropenone sensitization with weekly scalp DPC. The sequence came from a woman aged 45 to 65 with alopecia areata. Some clones in this sample may be carry-over from other donors' samples. The sample consisted of whole blood, taken in connection with sensitization to the hapten diphenylcyclopropenone (DPC). The gene calls are TRBV2 and TRBJ2-1, with 7 bases lining up with TRBD1. The CDR3 region has the DNA TGTGCCAGCATAATAGGGGGCTTCAATGAGCAGTTCTTC. Translation: CASIIGGFNEQFF.